The 3 T cell receptor beta chains reported below all come from one sample, sequenced in a study of control samples from healthy donors and cancer patients. Profiled with immunoSEQ multiplex PCR; TCRdb holds only in-frame clones, not every one. The sample carries approximately 160,000 clones, 90% to 95% recorded once. The sequencing input was blood. These receptors were collected from a woman under 30 in good health.

This clone was seen a handful of times. This chain links TRBV5-1 with TRBJ1-4; 10 nucleotides line up with TRBD1. The V and J ends lost 4 bases and 8 bases, in that order; junction bases with no gene match: 2. Germline V gives CDR1 SGHRS, CDR2 YFSETQ. CDR3 size: 13 residues. In DNA form, the CDR3 reads TGCGCCAGCAGCCGGACAGGGGGGGAAAAACTGTTTTTT. Amino acids: CASSRTGGEKLFF.

The chain has TRBV18 and TRBJ1-4; tentatively, D is TRBD1 (5 bases). CDR3 length: 15 amino acids. The V end lost 3 bases, the J end lost 7 bases, and 15 bases lay between the germline ends. The germline V gene has CDR1 KGHSH and CDR2 LQKENI. CDR3 in amino acids: CASSPWPGDGEKLFF. CDR3 DNA sequence: TGTGCCAGCTCACCGTGGCCGGGGGACGGTGAAAAACTGTTTTTT.

The chain combines TRBV6-6 with TRBJ2-1; D is unresolved. The CDR3 has 11 amino acids. Germline loops: CDR1 MNHNY, CDR2 SVGAGI (reference sequence). Trimming removed 2 bases from V and 12 bases from J, with 8 bases in between. The CDR3 coding sequence is TGTGCCAGCAGTTACCGAGACCTGCAGTTCTTC. Its translation is CASSYRDLQFF.